A selection of T cell receptor beta chains follows, all from one sample in a study of blood T cell repertoires in COVID-19. Sequenced by immunoSEQ multiplex PCR; TCRdb stores in-frame clones only, minus some. The profile covers hundreds of thousands of clones, with around nine tenths appearing a single time and about 7% taken by the ten largest. The sample taken for sequencing was peripheral blood. The source of these receptors is a woman aged 70-85 years with COVID-19, enrolled during active disease. CDR3s include the opening cysteine and the closing phenylalanine or tryptophan. A D gene is named only where the DNA matches it firmly. Expanded clones get a size class; other rows say once, few or many, or leave the size out.

D gene	clone size	V gene	J gene	CDR3 protein	CDR3 DNA
NA	NA	TRBV7-9	TRBJ2-5	CASSPSLANQETQYF	TGTGCCAGCAGCCCCAGCTTAGCGAATCAAGAGACCCAGTACTTC
NA	NA	TRBV7-9	TRBJ1-5	CASSSLGLSESNQPQHF	TGTGCCAGCAGCTCGCTGGGACTATCGGAAAGCAATCAGCCCCAGCATTTT
TRBD1	few	TRBV18	TRBJ1-2	CASSPPGQGEHGYTF	TGTGCCAGCTCACCACCGGGTCAGGGGGAACATGGCTACACCTTC
NA	NA	TRBV25-1	TRBJ1-4	CASSGGQSTNEKLFF	TGTGCCAGCAGTGGTGGACAGTCAACTAATGAAAAACTGTTTTTT
TRBD1	NA	TRBV28	TRBJ1-5	CASRRQGLGNQPQHF	TGTGCCAGCAGGCGACAGGGGCTCGGCAATCAGCCCCAGCATTTT
NA	NA	TRBV29-1	TRBJ1-2	CSVEVREGFYGYTF	TGCAGCGTTGAAGTTCGGGAGGGGTTCTATGGCTACACCTTC
NA	NA	TRBV12-3/TRBV12-4	TRBJ1-4	CASSLPFNEKLFF	TGTGCCAGCAGTCTACCTTTTAATGAAAAACTGTTTTTT
NA	NA	TRBV30	TRBJ1-3	CAWTDYSGNTIYF	TGTGCCTGGACGGACTACTCTGGAAACACCATATATTTT
NA	once	TRBV5-1	TRBJ1-6	CASSLHRVGNSPLHF	TGCGCCAGCAGCTTGCACAGGGTAGGTAATTCACCCCTCCACTTT
NA	NA	TRBV4-3	TRBJ1-2	CASSQGKGGVNYGYTF	TGCGCCAGCAGCCAAGGAAAAGGGGGGGTCAACTATGGCTACACCTTC
TRBD1	few	TRBV9	TRBJ1-2	CASSVGTGSNYGYTF	TGTGCCAGCAGCGTAGGGACAGGGTCTAACTATGGCTACACCTTC
TRBD1	NA	TRBV7-9	TRBJ1-2	CASSAQQGASGYTF	TGTGCCAGCAGCGCCCAACAGGGGGCGAGTGGCTACACCTTC
NA	NA	TRBV4-1	TRBJ1-2	CASSPNEGVYGYTF	TGCGCCAGCAGCCCTAACGAAGGGGTCTATGGCTACACCTTC
TRBD1	NA	TRBV10-3	TRBJ1-2	CAIPDRGNYGYTF	TGTGCCATCCCCGACAGGGGGAACTATGGCTACACCTTC
NA	NA	TRBV12-3/TRBV12-4	TRBJ1-1	CASSLQGGTEAFF	TGTGCCAGCAGTTTACAGGGTGGCACTGAAGCTTTCTTT
NA	NA	TRBV6-4	TRBJ1-1	CASSDAVRGFGTEAFF	TGTGCCAGCAGTGACGCCGTCAGGGGTTTTGGCACTGAAGCTTTCTTT
NA	few	TRBV5-1	TRBJ1-4	CASTAGGQLEKLFF	TGCGCCAGCACCGCGGGAGGGCAGCTGGAAAAACTGTTTTTT
NA	NA	TRBV18	TRBJ1-6	CASSVQTYNSPLHF	TGTGCCAGCTCCGTACAGACCTATAATTCACCCCTCCACTTT
NA	NA	TRBV12-3/TRBV12-4	TRBJ2-2	CASSPWRGGELFF	TGTGCCAGCAGTCCGTGGAGGGGCGGGGAGCTGTTTTTT
TRBD2	NA	TRBV7-2	TRBJ2-1	CASSLGTSGGAEQFF	TGTGCCAGCAGCTTGGGGACTAGCGGGGGGGCGGAGCAGTTCTTC
NA	NA	TRBV6-2/TRBV6-3	TRBJ1-1	CASSYSPRGNTEAFF	TGTGCCAGCAGTTACTCGCCCCGGGGGAACACTGAAGCTTTCTTT
NA	NA	TRBV24-1	TRBJ1-5	CATSVNSPNQPQHF	TGTGCCACCAGTGTGAACAGCCCCAATCAGCCCCAGCATTTT
NA	NA	TRBV20-1	TRBJ2-5	CSARGETQYF	TGCAGTGCAAGGGGCGAGACCCAGTACTTC
NA	NA	TRBV3-1/TRBV3-2	TRBJ1-1	CASRALLNTEAFF	TGTGCCAGCAGGGCCCTTTTGAACACTGAAGCTTTCTTT
NA	NA	TRBV2	TRBJ1-1	CASSLTENTEAFF	TGTGCCAGCAGCCTGACAGAGAACACTGAAGCTTTCTTT
NA	NA	TRBV5-6	TRBJ1-2	CASSLGPYGYTF	TGTGCCAGCAGCTTGGGGCCCTATGGCTACACCTTC
NA	NA	TRBV6-2/TRBV6-3	TRBJ1-5	CASSRGGQPQHF	TGTGCCAGCAGCCGGGGAGGACAGCCCCAGCATTTT
NA	NA	TRBV7-8	TRBJ2-7	CASSLARNREQYF	TGTGCCAGCAGCCTAGCGAGGAACCGCGAGCAGTACTTC
NA	NA	TRBV23-1	TRBJ2-5	CASPIWEGGIQETQYF	TGCGCCAGTCCGATTTGGGAGGGGGGGATCCAAGAGACCCAGTACTTC
NA	many	TRBV7-2	TRBJ1-6	CASSFQTGGNSPLHF	TGTGCCAGCAGCTTTCAGACGGGGGGTAATTCACCCCTCCACTTT
TRBD2	NA	TRBV4-3	TRBJ2-7	CASSRGTSGGSYEQYF	TGCGCCAGCAGCCGTGGGACTAGCGGGGGGTCCTACGAGCAGTACTTC
NA	NA	TRBV27	TRBJ1-4	CASSLSVGLREKLFF	TGTGCCAGCAGTTTATCGGTGGGACTTCGGGAAAAACTGTTTTTT
NA	NA	TRBV7-9	TRBJ2-3	CASSLGERVGTDTQYF	TGTGCCAGCAGCTTAGGGGAGCGCGTCGGCACAGATACGCAGTATTTT
NA	NA	TRBV27	TRBJ2-5	CASSTGQGPQETQYF	TGTGCCAGCAGTACCGGCCAGGGGCCCCAAGAGACCCAGTACTTC
TRBD1	NA	TRBV19	TRBJ2-2	CASRDRGLETGELFF	TGTGCCAGTAGGGACAGGGGGCTTGAAACCGGGGAGCTGTTTTTT
NA	NA	TRBV30	TRBJ1-1	CAWSVAGPNTEAFF	TGTGCCTGGAGTGTGGCAGGTCCGAACACTGAAGCTTTCTTT
NA	NA	TRBV30	TRBJ1-1	CAWSTGGVKDTEAFF	TGTGCCTGGAGTACGGGGGGCGTTAAGGACACTGAAGCTTTCTTT
NA	NA	TRBV19	TRBJ2-2	CASSMGQTNTGELFF	TGTGCCAGTAGTATGGGGCAGACTAACACCGGGGAGCTGTTTTTT
TRBD1	NA	TRBV12-5	TRBJ2-7	CASGRDSGEQYF	TGTGCTAGTGGACGGGACAGCGGCGAGCAGTACTTC
NA	NA	TRBV30	TRBJ1-3	CAWRSDTIYF	TGTGCCTGGAGGTCAGACACCATATATTTT
TRBD2	NA	TRBV28	TRBJ2-3	CASSLPAGSLTDTQYF	TGTGCCAGCAGTTTGCCAGCGGGGAGTCTCACAGATACGCAGTATTTT
TRBD2	NA	TRBV6-2/TRBV6-3	TRBJ2-1	CASSPAGGGYNEQFF	TGTGCCAGCAGCCCTGCCGGCGGGGGATACAATGAGCAGTTCTTC
NA	NA	TRBV19	TRBJ2-4	CASSIGREGAKNIQYF	TGTGCCAGTAGTATAGGCAGGGAAGGAGCCAAAAACATTCAGTACTTC
TRBD1	NA	TRBV12-5	TRBJ1-4	CASSGGSNEKLFF	TGTGCTAGTTCAGGGGGTTCTAATGAAAAACTGTTTTTT
TRBD1	NA	TRBV27	TRBJ2-2	CASSSTTGGFTGELFF	TGTGCCAGCAGTTCTACGACAGGGGGGTTCACCGGGGAGCTGTTTTTT